This is a list of T cell receptor beta chains from one sample in a study of technical replicates of blood from a few donors. The assay was immunoSEQ multiplex PCR, and TCRdb's table has in-frame clones only and misses some. The table lists about 53,000 clones, about 86% of them singletons. Sequencing input: PBMCs. The receptor source for this set is a human donor in good health. Some clones in this sample may be carry-over from other donors' samples. The CDR3 runs from the conserved cysteine through the conserved F or W. The D gene is left open where the match is weak. Only some rows state a clone size, as once, few, many or a class for expanded clones.

j_call: TRBJ1-2; v_call: TRBV30; clone_size: NA; d_call: TRBD1; cdr3_aa: CAWSPGQAYGYTF; cdr3_nt: TGTGCCTGGAGTCCGGGACAGGCCTATGGCTACACCTTC
j_call: TRBJ2-7; v_call: TRBV5-4; clone_size: NA; d_call: TRBD2; cdr3_aa: CASSLAGTTYEQYF; cdr3_nt: TGTGCCAGCAGCTTGGCCGGGACTACCTACGAGCAGTACTTC
j_call: TRBJ2-7; v_call: TRBV7-3; clone_size: NA; d_call: NA; cdr3_aa: CASSSGAGLIYEQYF; cdr3_nt: TGTGCCAGCAGCTCCGGGGCAGGACTAATCTACGAGCAGTACTTC
j_call: TRBJ2-7; v_call: TRBV5-1; clone_size: NA; d_call: NA; cdr3_aa: CASSSGTYGEQYF; cdr3_nt: TGCGCCAGCAGCTCCGGGACATATGGCGAGCAGTACTTC
j_call: TRBJ2-7; v_call: TRBV10-3; clone_size: NA; d_call: TRBD1; cdr3_aa: CATGTGNPYEQYF; cdr3_nt: TGTGCCACCGGGACAGGGAACCCCTACGAGCAGTACTTC
j_call: TRBJ2-7; v_call: TRBV2; clone_size: few; d_call: NA; cdr3_aa: CASSSGEVIYEQYF; cdr3_nt: TGTGCCAGCAGCTCAGGGGAAGTTATCTACGAGCAGTACTTC
j_call: TRBJ2-2; v_call: TRBV7-9; clone_size: NA; d_call: TRBD2; cdr3_aa: CASSLRSSGENTGELFF; cdr3_nt: TGTGCCAGCAGCTTAAGGTCTAGCGGAGAGAACACCGGGGAGCTGTTTTTT
j_call: TRBJ1-2; v_call: TRBV7-3; clone_size: few; d_call: NA; cdr3_aa: CASSFARGGYGYTF; cdr3_nt: TGTGCCAGCAGCTTCGCACGCGGCGGCTATGGCTACACCTTC
j_call: TRBJ2-3; v_call: TRBV4-2; clone_size: once; d_call: TRBD2; cdr3_aa: CASSQTPPSTSGVDTQYF; cdr3_nt: TGTGCCAGCAGCCAAACCCCCCCGTCGACTAGCGGGGTAGATACGCAGTATTTT
j_call: TRBJ2-5; v_call: TRBV4-3; clone_size: NA; d_call: NA; cdr3_aa: CASSRRGGNGETQYF; cdr3_nt: TGCGCCAGCAGCCGAAGGGGGGGTAATGGGGAGACCCAGTACTTC
j_call: TRBJ1-2; v_call: TRBV30; clone_size: NA; d_call: NA; cdr3_aa: CAWSDPGHLYGYTF; cdr3_nt: TGTGCCTGGAGTGACCCGGGACACCTCTATGGCTACACCTTC
j_call: TRBJ2-1; v_call: TRBV7-3; clone_size: NA; d_call: TRBD2; cdr3_aa: CASSLRLAGVNEQFF; cdr3_nt: TGTGCCAGCAGCCTCCGACTAGCGGGAGTCAATGAGCAGTTCTTC
j_call: TRBJ2-5; v_call: TRBV29-1; clone_size: NA; d_call: NA; cdr3_aa: CSLRGYQETQYF; cdr3_nt: TGCAGCTTGAGGGGGTACCAAGAGACCCAGTACTTC
j_call: TRBJ2-5; v_call: TRBV7-8; clone_size: NA; d_call: NA; cdr3_aa: CASSWRGEETQYF; cdr3_nt: TGTGCCAGCAGCTGGAGGGGAGAGGAGACCCAGTACTTC
j_call: TRBJ2-2; v_call: TRBV5-1; clone_size: NA; d_call: TRBD2; cdr3_aa: CASSHGTSGGKQGGELFF; cdr3_nt: TGCGCCAGCAGCCATGGGACTAGCGGGGGAAAGCAAGGCGGGGAGCTGTTTTTT
j_call: TRBJ2-2; v_call: TRBV27; clone_size: NA; d_call: NA; cdr3_aa: CASSRTGTANTGELFF; cdr3_nt: TGTGCCAGCAGTCGAACCGGGACTGCTAACACCGGGGAGCTGTTTTTT
j_call: TRBJ2-3; v_call: TRBV5-1; clone_size: NA; d_call: TRBD1; cdr3_aa: CASGTGLTDTQYF; cdr3_nt: TGCGCGAGTGGGACAGGGCTCACAGATACGCAGTATTTT
j_call: TRBJ1-1; v_call: TRBV19; clone_size: NA; d_call: NA; cdr3_aa: CASSWAPLSGTEAFF; cdr3_nt: TGTGCCAGTAGTTGGGCCCCCCTTTCAGGGACTGAAGCTTTCTTT
j_call: TRBJ2-5; v_call: TRBV29-1; clone_size: NA; d_call: TRBD2; cdr3_aa: CSCRVGLVETQYF; cdr3_nt: TGCAGCTGTAGAGTAGGACTAGTGGAGACCCAGTACTTC
j_call: TRBJ2-3; v_call: TRBV30; clone_size: NA; d_call: NA; cdr3_aa: CAWSAGEGTDTQYF; cdr3_nt: TGTGCCTGGAGTGCGGGGGAGGGCACAGATACGCAGTATTTT
j_call: TRBJ2-7; v_call: TRBV5-4; clone_size: NA; d_call: TRBD2; cdr3_aa: CASSLARGSAYEQYF; cdr3_nt: TGTGCCAGCAGCTTGGCGCGGGGGTCGGCCTACGAGCAGTACTTC
j_call: TRBJ2-1; v_call: TRBV7-6; clone_size: NA; d_call: NA; cdr3_aa: CASGWDSKYNEQFF; cdr3_nt: TGTGCCAGCGGATGGGACTCGAAATACAATGAGCAGTTCTTC
j_call: TRBJ2-3; v_call: TRBV29-1; clone_size: NA; d_call: NA; cdr3_aa: CSVETQKGGTDTQYF; cdr3_nt: TGCAGCGTTGAAACCCAAAAGGGGGGCACAGATACGCAGTATTTT
j_call: TRBJ2-1; v_call: TRBV2; clone_size: once; d_call: NA; cdr3_aa: CASRGGDRTKNEQFF; cdr3_nt: TGTGCCAGCAGGGGAGGAGACAGAACGAAAAATGAGCAGTTCTTC
j_call: TRBJ2-7; v_call: TRBV5-1; clone_size: NA; d_call: TRBD1; cdr3_aa: CASSLGTGVSEQYF; cdr3_nt: TGCGCCAGCAGCCTTGGGACAGGGGTAAGCGAGCAGTACTTC
j_call: TRBJ1-3; v_call: TRBV4-2; clone_size: NA; d_call: NA; cdr3_aa: CASSQDRARGGNTIYF; cdr3_nt: TGTGCCAGCAGCCAAGATCGGGCCAGGGGTGGAAACACCATATATTTT
j_call: TRBJ1-2; v_call: TRBV10-3; clone_size: NA; d_call: NA; cdr3_aa: CAISDRVFSF; cdr3_nt: TGTGCCATCAGTGACAGGGTCTTCTCCTTC
j_call: TRBJ2-7; v_call: TRBV7-2; clone_size: NA; d_call: NA; cdr3_aa: CASSRGRSYEQYF; cdr3_nt: TGTGCCAGCAGCCGGGGGAGGTCCTACGAGCAGTACTTC
j_call: TRBJ1-4; v_call: TRBV6-6; clone_size: NA; d_call: TRBD1; cdr3_aa: CASRVQGQGEKLFF; cdr3_nt: TGTGCCAGCAGAGTACAGGGGCAGGGGGAAAAACTGTTTTTT
j_call: TRBJ2-1; v_call: TRBV4-3; clone_size: once; d_call: NA; cdr3_aa: CASSQGDLISYNEQFF; cdr3_nt: TGCGCCAGCAGCCAAGGCGATCTGATTTCCTACAATGAGCAGTTCTTC
j_call: TRBJ1-4; v_call: TRBV5-4; clone_size: NA; d_call: NA; cdr3_aa: CASSLASGDEKLFF; cdr3_nt: TGTGCCAGCAGCTTGGCTTCAGGGGATGAAAAACTGTTTTTT
j_call: TRBJ1-1; v_call: TRBV5-1; clone_size: NA; d_call: TRBD1; cdr3_aa: CASSPGQAPLEEAFF; cdr3_nt: TGCGCCAGCAGCCCCGGACAGGCCCCACTTGAAGAAGCTTTCTTT
j_call: TRBJ2-6; v_call: TRBV10-3; clone_size: NA; d_call: TRBD1; cdr3_aa: CAISPGQTSGANVLTF; cdr3_nt: TGTGCCATCAGTCCGGGACAGACCTCTGGGGCCAACGTCCTGACTTTC
j_call: TRBJ2-7; v_call: TRBV7-8; clone_size: NA; d_call: TRBD2; cdr3_aa: CASSPVGRLAGVEQYF; cdr3_nt: TGTGCCAGCAGCCCCGTCGGGCGACTAGCGGGAGTCGAGCAGTACTTC
j_call: TRBJ2-3; v_call: TRBV5-1; clone_size: NA; d_call: NA; cdr3_aa: CASSHGGEDTQYF; cdr3_nt: TGCGCCAGCAGCCATGGCGGCGAGGATACGCAGTATTTT
j_call: TRBJ2-1; v_call: TRBV4-2; clone_size: once; d_call: TRBD1; cdr3_aa: CASSQEGGQVYNEQFF; cdr3_nt: TGTGCCAGCAGCCAAGAGGGGGGACAGGTCTACAATGAGCAGTTCTTC
j_call: TRBJ1-2; v_call: TRBV10-3; clone_size: NA; d_call: NA; cdr3_aa: CAISPGEDYGYTF; cdr3_nt: TGTGCCATCAGTCCGGGGGAAGACTATGGCTACACCTTC
j_call: TRBJ2-7; v_call: TRBV4-3; clone_size: once; d_call: TRBD2; cdr3_aa: CASSKTSGGSYEQYF; cdr3_nt: TGCGCCAGCAGCAAGACTAGCGGGGGCTCCTACGAGCAGTACTTC
j_call: TRBJ1-1; v_call: TRBV5-1; clone_size: NA; d_call: NA; cdr3_aa: CASSLVQGNTEAFF; cdr3_nt: TGCGCCAGCAGCTTGGTGCAGGGGAACACTGAAGCTTTCTTT
j_call: TRBJ1-1; v_call: TRBV18; clone_size: few; d_call: TRBD1; cdr3_aa: CASSPGTGSTEAFF; cdr3_nt: TGTGCCAGCTCACCGGGGACAGGGAGCACTGAAGCTTTCTTT
j_call: TRBJ2-5; v_call: TRBV30; clone_size: NA; d_call: NA; cdr3_aa: CAWSVAMNQGETQYF; cdr3_nt: TGTGCCTGGAGTGTAGCCATGAACCAGGGAGAGACCCAGTACTTC
j_call: TRBJ1-2; v_call: TRBV4-3; clone_size: once; d_call: NA; cdr3_aa: CASSQEFGLTKDGYTF; cdr3_nt: TGCGCCAGCAGCCAAGAGTTCGGTCTGACAAAAGATGGCTACACCTTC
j_call: TRBJ2-2; v_call: TRBV18; clone_size: NA; d_call: NA; cdr3_aa: CASSSLDTGELFF; cdr3_nt: TGTGCCAGCTCCTCCTTAGATACCGGGGAGCTGTTTTTT
j_call: TRBJ2-5; v_call: TRBV25-1; clone_size: NA; d_call: TRBD2; cdr3_aa: CASSATSGLQETQYF; cdr3_nt: TGTGCCAGCAGTGCGACTAGCGGGCTTCAAGAGACCCAGTACTTC
j_call: TRBJ1-1; v_call: TRBV30; clone_size: NA; d_call: NA; cdr3_aa: CAWTSPPLVQAGVNTEAFF; cdr3_nt: TGTGCCTGGACATCCCCCCCCCTTGTACAGGCGGGGGTGAACACTGAAGCTTTCTTT
j_call: TRBJ2-5; v_call: TRBV29-1; clone_size: NA; d_call: TRBD2; cdr3_aa: CSAREGSVSSQYF; cdr3_nt: TGCAGCGCCAGGGAGGGCTCGGTTTCGTCCCAGTACTTC
j_call: TRBJ2-1; v_call: TRBV7-2; clone_size: NA; d_call: TRBD2; cdr3_aa: CASSWTSGGGYNEQFF; cdr3_nt: TGTGCCAGCAGTTGGACTAGCGGGGGGGGTTACAATGAGCAGTTCTTC
j_call: TRBJ2-3; v_call: TRBV5-1; clone_size: NA; d_call: NA; cdr3_aa: CASSVRPGLLADTQYF; cdr3_nt: TGCGCCAGCAGCGTACGGCCGGGACTCTTGGCAGATACGCAGTATTTT
j_call: TRBJ2-3; v_call: TRBV29-1; clone_size: NA; d_call: TRBD2; cdr3_aa: CSVSSGGKTDTQYF; cdr3_nt: TGCAGCGTCTCTAGCGGGGGGAAGACAGATACGCAGTATTTT
j_call: TRBJ2-1; v_call: TRBV25-1; clone_size: NA; d_call: NA; cdr3_aa: CASSEGWGLLDEQFF; cdr3_nt: TGTGCCAGCAGTGAAGGATGGGGACTCCTGGATGAGCAGTTCTTC
j_call: TRBJ2-3; v_call: TRBV9; clone_size: NA; d_call: NA; cdr3_aa: CASSADGFSTDTQYF; cdr3_nt: TGTGCCAGCAGCGCCGATGGCTTTAGCACAGATACGCAGTATTTT
j_call: TRBJ1-2; v_call: TRBV27; clone_size: NA; d_call: TRBD1; cdr3_aa: CASSALAGGIAYGYTF; cdr3_nt: TGTGCCAGCAGTGCCCTCGCAGGGGGCATAGCCTATGGCTACACCTTC
j_call: TRBJ2-7; v_call: TRBV27; clone_size: NA; d_call: NA; cdr3_aa: CARQPSSYEQYF; cdr3_nt: TGTGCCAGACAGCCCAGCTCCTACGAGCAGTACTTC
j_call: TRBJ1-4; v_call: TRBV4-1; clone_size: NA; d_call: NA; cdr3_aa: CASSAGFTNEKLFF; cdr3_nt: TGCGCCAGCTCGGCAGGGTTTACTAATGAAAAACTGTTTTTT
j_call: TRBJ1-5; v_call: TRBV6-6; clone_size: NA; d_call: NA; cdr3_aa: CASSYRLGDSNQPQHF; cdr3_nt: TGTGCCAGCAGTTATCGGTTGGGCGATAGCAATCAGCCCCAGCATTTT
j_call: TRBJ2-7; v_call: TRBV5-1; clone_size: NA; d_call: NA; cdr3_aa: CASSPGGQEYSYEQYF; cdr3_nt: TGCGCCAGCAGCCCGGGGGGACAGGAGTACTCCTACGAGCAGTACTTC
j_call: TRBJ1-2; v_call: TRBV6-5; clone_size: once; d_call: NA; cdr3_aa: CASSKGGYDPYGYTF; cdr3_nt: TGTGCCAGCAGTAAAGGGGGATACGATCCCTATGGCTACACCTTC